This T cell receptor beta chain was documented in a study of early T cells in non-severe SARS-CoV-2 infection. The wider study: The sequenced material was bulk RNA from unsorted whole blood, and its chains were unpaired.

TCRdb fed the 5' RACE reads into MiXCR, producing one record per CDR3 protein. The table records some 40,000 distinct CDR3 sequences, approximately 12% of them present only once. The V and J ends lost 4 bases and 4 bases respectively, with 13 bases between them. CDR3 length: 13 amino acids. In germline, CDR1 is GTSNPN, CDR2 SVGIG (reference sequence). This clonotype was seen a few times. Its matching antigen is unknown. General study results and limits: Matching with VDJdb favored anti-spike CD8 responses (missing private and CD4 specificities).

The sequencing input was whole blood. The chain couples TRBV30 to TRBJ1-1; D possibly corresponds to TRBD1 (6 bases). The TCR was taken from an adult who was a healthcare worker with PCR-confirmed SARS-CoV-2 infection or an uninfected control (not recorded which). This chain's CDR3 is CAWTGAPPTEAFF. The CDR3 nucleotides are TGTGCCTGGACAGGGGCCCCCCCCACTGAAGCTTTCTTT.